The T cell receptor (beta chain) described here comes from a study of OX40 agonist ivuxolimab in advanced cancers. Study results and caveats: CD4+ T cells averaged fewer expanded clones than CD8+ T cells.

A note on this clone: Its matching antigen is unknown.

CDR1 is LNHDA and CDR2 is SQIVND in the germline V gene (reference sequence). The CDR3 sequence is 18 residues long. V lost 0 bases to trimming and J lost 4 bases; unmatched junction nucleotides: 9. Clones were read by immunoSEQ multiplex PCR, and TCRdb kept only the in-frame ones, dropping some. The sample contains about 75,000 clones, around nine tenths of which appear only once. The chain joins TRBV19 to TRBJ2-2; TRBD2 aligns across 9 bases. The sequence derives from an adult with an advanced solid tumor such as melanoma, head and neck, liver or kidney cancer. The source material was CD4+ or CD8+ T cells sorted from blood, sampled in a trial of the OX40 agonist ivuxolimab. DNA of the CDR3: TGTGCCAGTAGTATAGATCCTCAAGCGGGGGGTCTCACCGGGGAGCTGTTTTTT. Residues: CASSIDPQAGGLTGELFF.